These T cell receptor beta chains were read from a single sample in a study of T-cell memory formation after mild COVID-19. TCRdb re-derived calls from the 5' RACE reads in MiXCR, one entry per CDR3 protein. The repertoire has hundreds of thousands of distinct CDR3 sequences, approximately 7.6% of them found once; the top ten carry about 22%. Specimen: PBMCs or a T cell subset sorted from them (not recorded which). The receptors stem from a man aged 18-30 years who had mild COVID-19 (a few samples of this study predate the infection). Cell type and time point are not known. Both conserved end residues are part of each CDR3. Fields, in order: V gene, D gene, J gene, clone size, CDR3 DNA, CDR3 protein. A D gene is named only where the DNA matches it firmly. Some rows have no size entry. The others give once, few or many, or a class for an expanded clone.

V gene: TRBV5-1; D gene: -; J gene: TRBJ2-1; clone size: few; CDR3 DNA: TGCGCCAGCAGCTTGGGGTTTCAGGGTGAGCAGTTCTTC; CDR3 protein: CASSLGFQGEQFF
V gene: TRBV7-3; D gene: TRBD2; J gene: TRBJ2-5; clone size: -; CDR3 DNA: TGTGCCAGCAGCTCCGGGACTAGCGGGATCGTGGAGACCCAGTACTTC; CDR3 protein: CASSSGTSGIVETQYF
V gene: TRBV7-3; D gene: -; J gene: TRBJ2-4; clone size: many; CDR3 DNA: TGTGCCAGCTCAGACCCCACAGGGGAGGTCGACATTCAGTACTTC; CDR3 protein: CASSDPTGEVDIQYF
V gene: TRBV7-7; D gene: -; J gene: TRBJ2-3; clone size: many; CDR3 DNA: TGTGCCAGCAGCTTGGGCGTCGGTAGCACAGATACGCAGTATTTT; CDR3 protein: CASSLGVGSTDTQYF
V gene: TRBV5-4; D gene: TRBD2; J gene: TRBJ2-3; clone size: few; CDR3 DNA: TGTGCCAGCAGGTTCGGGGCTAGCGGCTTCACAGATACGCAGTATTTT; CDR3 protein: CASRFGASGFTDTQYF
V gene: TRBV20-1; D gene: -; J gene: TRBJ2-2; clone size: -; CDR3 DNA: TGCAGTGCGCCCCGCGAGGGGACCGGGGAGCTGTTTTTT; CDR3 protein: CSAPREGTGELFF
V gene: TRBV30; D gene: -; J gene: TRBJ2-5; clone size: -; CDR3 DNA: TGTGCCTGGAGGAACCCGAGGGAGACCCAGTACTTC; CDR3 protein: CAWRNPRETQYF
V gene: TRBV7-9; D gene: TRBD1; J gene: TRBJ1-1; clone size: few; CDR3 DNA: TGTGCCAGCAGGGAGACAGGGGAAGCTTTCTTT; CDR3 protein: CASRETGEAFF
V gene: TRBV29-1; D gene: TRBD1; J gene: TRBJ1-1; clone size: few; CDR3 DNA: TGCAGCGTGGGACAGTTTGGCACTGAAGCTTTCTTT; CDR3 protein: CSVGQFGTEAFF
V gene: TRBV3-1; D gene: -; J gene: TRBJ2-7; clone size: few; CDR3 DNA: TGTGCCAGCAGCCCACTGGACAGACTCTACGAGCAGTACTTC; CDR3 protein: CASSPLDRLYEQYF